This TCR beta chain is drawn from a study of CD8+CD57+ T cells in acquired aplastic anemia. Study-level findings and limits: Patients did not significantly differ from controls in CD8+ Simpson's diversity. A set of around 30 CD8+ CDR3 sequences was shared between patients and controls, and these sequences appeared highly expressed in patients.

An expansion of CD8+CD57+ cells by flow cytometry had been shown in patients chosen for sequencing. Germline loops: CDR1 SNHLY, CDR2 FYNNEI. This CDR3 comprises 14 residues. The V end lost 4 bases, the J end lost 0 bases, and 9 bases lay between the germline ends. This clonotype has only one observation. Its antigen is undetermined. Genomic DNA, serving as template, underwent TCR beta VDJ and CDR3 profiling. TCRdb reprocessed the reads with MiXCR, giving one entry per CDR3 protein. Of 150,000 to 200,000 distinct CDR3 sequences listed, about half are singletons. Sequenced material: sorted CD4+, CD8+, or CD8+CD57+ T cells (not recorded which) from PBMCs. The V call is TRBV2, the J call TRBJ1-2, with unresolved D. The clonotype was recovered from a human donor with aplastic anemia. As DNA, the CDR3 is TGTGCCAGCAGTGTTCGCACTGCTAACTATGGCTACACCTTC. Translated: CASSVRTANYGYTF. Variable domain in full (rest from reference TRBV2 and TRBJ1-2): EPEVTQTPSHQVTQMGQEVILRCVPISNHLYFYWYRQILGQKVEFLVSFYNNEISEKSEIFDDQFSVERPDGSNFTLKIRSTKLEDSAMYFCASSVRTANYGYTFGSGTRLTVV.